The rows below give T cell receptor beta chains drawn from one sample of a study of PD-L1 blockade in urothelial cancer. Measured with immunoSEQ multiplex PCR; TCRdb has only the in-frame clones, and not every one. The sample yields fewer than 45,000 clones, roughly 82% seen once. This specimen was PBMCs, taken around atezolizumab (anti-PD-L1) treatment. All receptors derive from a man between 60 and 70 years old with urothelial cancer. Each CDR3 is given with its conserved first and last residue. D genes are given only for firm matches. The listing skips clone size in some rows; elsewhere it reads once, few, many or a size class.

v_call,j_call,d_call,clone_size,cdr3_aa,cdr3_nt
TRBV5-1,TRBJ2-7,TRBD1,-,CASSAPGQGAYEQYF,TGCGCCAGCAGCGCGCCAGGACAGGGGGCCTACGAGCAGTACTTC
TRBV28,TRBJ1-2,-,-,CASSADHRYGYTF,TGTGCCAGCAGTGCAGATCACCGCTATGGCTACACCTTC
TRBV5-1,TRBJ1-5,-,-,CASSKGEGNQPQHF,TGCGCCAGCAGCAAAGGAGAGGGCAATCAGCCCCAGCATTTT
TRBV7-2,TRBJ2-7,-,-,CASSLVGGEEQYF,TGTGCCAGCAGCTTAGTGGGGGGAGAAGAGCAGTACTTC
TRBV2,TRBJ2-7,-,-,CASSRSLTGREQYF,TGTGCCAGCAGTCGGAGCCTCACAGGACGCGAGCAGTACTTC
TRBV27,TRBJ2-3,-,-,CASSRSDTQYF,TGTGCCAGCAGTCGGTCAGATACGCAGTATTTT
TRBV5-1,TRBJ1-5,TRBD1,once,CASSLGAGGDQPQHF,TGCGCCAGCAGCTTGGGGGCAGGGGGCGATCAGCCCCAGCATTTT
TRBV7-7,TRBJ2-3,-,-,CASSLVDEDSATQYF,TGTGCCAGCAGCTTAGTAGACGAGGATTCGGCTACGCAGTATTTT
TRBV4-1,TRBJ1-2,-,-,CASSQLQGNGYTF,TGCGCCAGCAGCCAACTTCAGGGTAACGGCTACACCTTC
TRBV6-1,TRBJ1-2,-,-,CASSEADTGDYGYTF,TGTGCCAGCAGTGAAGCGGATACAGGCGACTATGGCTACACCTTC
TRBV30,TRBJ2-2,TRBD1,-,CAWRGQGTGELFF,TGTGCCTGGAGAGGACAGGGGACCGGGGAGCTGTTTTTT
TRBV9,TRBJ1-4,-,-,CASSVGGATNEKLFF,TGTGCCAGCAGCGTAGGCGGTGCAACTAATGAAAAACTGTTTTTT
TRBV2,TRBJ1-4,TRBD1,-,CASREGQNEKLFF,TGTGCCAGCAGAGAGGGACAGAATGAAAAACTGTTTTTT
TRBV27,TRBJ2-7,TRBD1,few,CASSFRTGAIGEQYF,TGTGCCAGCAGTTTTAGGACAGGGGCGATTGGCGAGCAGTACTTC
TRBV5-4,TRBJ2-7,-,-,CASSSNSYEQYF,TGTGCCAGCAGCTCAAACTCCTACGAGCAGTACTTC